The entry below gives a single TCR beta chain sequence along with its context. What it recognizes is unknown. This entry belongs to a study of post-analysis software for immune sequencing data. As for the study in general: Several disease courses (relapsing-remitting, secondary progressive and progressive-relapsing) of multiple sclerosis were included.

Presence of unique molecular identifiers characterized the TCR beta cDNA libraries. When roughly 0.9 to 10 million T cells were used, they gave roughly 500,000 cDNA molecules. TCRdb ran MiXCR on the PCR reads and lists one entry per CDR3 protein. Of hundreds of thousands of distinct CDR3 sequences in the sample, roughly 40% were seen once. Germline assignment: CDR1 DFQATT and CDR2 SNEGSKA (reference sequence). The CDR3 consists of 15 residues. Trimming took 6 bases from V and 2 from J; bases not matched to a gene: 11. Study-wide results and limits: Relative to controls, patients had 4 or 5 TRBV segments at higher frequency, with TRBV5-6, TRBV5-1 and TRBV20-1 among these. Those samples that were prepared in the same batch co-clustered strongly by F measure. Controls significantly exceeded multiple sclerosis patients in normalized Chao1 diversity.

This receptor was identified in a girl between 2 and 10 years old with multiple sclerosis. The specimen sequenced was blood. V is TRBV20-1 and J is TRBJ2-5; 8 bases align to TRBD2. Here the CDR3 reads CSAQTSGTFQETQYF. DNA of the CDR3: TGCAGTGCCCAAACTAGCGGAACATTTCAAGAGACCCAGTACTTC.